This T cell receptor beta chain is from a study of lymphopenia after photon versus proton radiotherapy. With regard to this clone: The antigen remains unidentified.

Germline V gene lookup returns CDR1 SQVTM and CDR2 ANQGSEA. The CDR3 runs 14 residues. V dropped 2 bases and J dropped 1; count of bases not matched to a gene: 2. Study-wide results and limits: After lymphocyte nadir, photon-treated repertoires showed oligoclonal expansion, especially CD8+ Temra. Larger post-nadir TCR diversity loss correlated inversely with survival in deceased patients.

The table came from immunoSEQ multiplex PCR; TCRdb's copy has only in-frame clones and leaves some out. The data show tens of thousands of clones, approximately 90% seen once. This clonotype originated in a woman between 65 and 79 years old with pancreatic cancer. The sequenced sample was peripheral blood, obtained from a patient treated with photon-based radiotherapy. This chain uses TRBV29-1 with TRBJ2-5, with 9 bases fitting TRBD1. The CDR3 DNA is TGCAGCGTTGAACAGGACAGGGGCCAAGAGACCCAGTACTTC. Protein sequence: CSVEQDRGQETQYF.